This TCR beta chain was found in a study of T cell responses to AZD1222 COVID-19 vaccine. General study points: Only five to seven AZD1222 recipients tested seropositive at baseline. Donors were chiefly white British, with a greater number of females, and clonal diversity was perhaps underestimated. Distributed over spike, vaccine-associated CD4 TCRs predominated at 160-218 and 743-854.

For this clone: Its antigen is as yet unknown.

Profiled with immunoSEQ multiplex PCR; TCRdb holds only in-frame clones, not every one. This sample yields some 170,000 clones, of which around 90% are seen a single time; 2% to 3% belongs to the top ten. This receptor was taken from an adult in good health. The material was peripheral blood, obtained on day 0 of AZD1222 vaccination.

In DNA form, the CDR3 reads TGCGCCAGCAGCCCTCAACTGAACACTGAAGCTTTCTTT. Translation gives CASSPQLNTEAFF. This rearrangement joins TRBV5-1 to TRBJ1-1, with D unresolved. Trimming shortened V by 4 bases and J by 0 bases, and 7 bases separated the two germline ends. This CDR3 is 13 amino acids long. The germline V gene has CDR1 SGHRS and CDR2 YFSETQ. The entire variable domain, with the rest obtained from reference TRBV5-1 and TRBJ1-1, is as follows: KAGVTQTPRYLIKTRGQQVTLSCSPISGHRSVSWYQQTPGQGLQFLFEYFSETQRNKGNFPGRFSGRQFSNSRSEMNVSTLELGDSALYLCASSPQLNTEAFFGQGTRLTVV.